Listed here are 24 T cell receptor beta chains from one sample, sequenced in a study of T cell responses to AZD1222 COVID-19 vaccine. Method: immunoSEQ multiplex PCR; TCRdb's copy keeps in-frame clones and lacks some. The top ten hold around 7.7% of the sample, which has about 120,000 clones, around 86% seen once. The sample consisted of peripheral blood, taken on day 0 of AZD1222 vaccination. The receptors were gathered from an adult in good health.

The CDR3 protein is CASSISPSGTSRTGELFF. The CDR3 DNA sequence: TGTGCCAGTAGTATTTCCCCCAGCGGGACAAGTAGGACCGGGGAGCTGTTTTTT. This sequence joins TRBV19 and TRBJ2-2, with D perhaps matching TRBD2 (7 bases). The CDR3 sequence is 18 residues long. Trimming left V 3 bases short and J 5 bases short, with 22 bases between. CDR1 and CDR2 (germline): LNHDA, SQIVND (reference sequence).

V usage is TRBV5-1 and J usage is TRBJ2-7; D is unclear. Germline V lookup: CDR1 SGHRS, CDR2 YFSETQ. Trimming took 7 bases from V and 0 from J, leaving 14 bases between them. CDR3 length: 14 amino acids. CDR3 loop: CASSPSPVSYEQYF. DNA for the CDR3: TGCGCCAGCTCCCCTTCCCCCGTCTCCTACGAGCAGTACTTC.

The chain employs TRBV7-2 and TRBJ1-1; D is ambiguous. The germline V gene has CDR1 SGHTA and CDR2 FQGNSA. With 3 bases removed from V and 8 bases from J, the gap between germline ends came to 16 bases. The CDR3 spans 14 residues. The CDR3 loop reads CASSLSSGIGEAFF. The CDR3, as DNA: TGTGCCAGCAGCTTGTCTAGTGGGATAGGAGAAGCTTTCTTT. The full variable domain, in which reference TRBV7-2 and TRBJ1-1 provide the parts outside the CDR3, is GAGVSQSPSNKVTEKGKDVELRCDPISGHTALYWYRQSLGQGLEFLIYFQGNSAPDKSGLPSDRFSAERTGGSVSTLTIQRTQQEDSAVYLCASSLSSGIGEAFFGQGTRLTVV.

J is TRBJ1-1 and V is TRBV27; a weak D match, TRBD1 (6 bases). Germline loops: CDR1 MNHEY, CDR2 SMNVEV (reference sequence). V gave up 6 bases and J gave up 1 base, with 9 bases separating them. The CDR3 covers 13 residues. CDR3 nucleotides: TGTGCCAGCAGAGAGGGGGGGAACACTGAAGCTTTCTTT. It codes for CASREGGNTEAFF.

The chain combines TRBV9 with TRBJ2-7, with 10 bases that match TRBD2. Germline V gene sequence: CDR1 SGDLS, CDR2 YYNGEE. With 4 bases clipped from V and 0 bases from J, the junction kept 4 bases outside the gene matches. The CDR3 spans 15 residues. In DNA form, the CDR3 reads TGTGCCAGCAGCCCAAGCGGGAGGGCCTCCTACGAGCAGTACTTC. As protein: CASSPSGRASYEQYF.

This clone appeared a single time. CDR3 loop: CASSLISYRGQETQYF. DNA for the CDR3: TGTGCCAGCAGCTTAATATCCTACAGGGGCCAAGAGACCCAGTACTTC. The chain has TRBV7-6 and TRBJ2-5; 7 bases align to TRBD1. CDR1 is SGHVS, CDR2 FNYEAQ, per germline. Trimming removed 2 bases from V and 1 base from J; junction bases left unmatched: 7. There are 16 residues in the CDR3.

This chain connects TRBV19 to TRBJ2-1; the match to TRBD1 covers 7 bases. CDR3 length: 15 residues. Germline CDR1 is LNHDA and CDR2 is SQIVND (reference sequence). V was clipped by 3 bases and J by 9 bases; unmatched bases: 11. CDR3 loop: CASSISGTVLSEQFF. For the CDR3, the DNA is TGTGCCAGTAGTATTTCCGGGACAGTACTTTCTGAGCAGTTCTTC.

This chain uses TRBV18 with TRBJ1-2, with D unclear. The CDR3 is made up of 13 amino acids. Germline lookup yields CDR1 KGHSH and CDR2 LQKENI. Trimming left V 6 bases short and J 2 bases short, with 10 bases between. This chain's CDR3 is CASSLGNNYGYTF. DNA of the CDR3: TGTGCCAGCTCGCTCGGAAACAACTATGGCTACACCTTC.

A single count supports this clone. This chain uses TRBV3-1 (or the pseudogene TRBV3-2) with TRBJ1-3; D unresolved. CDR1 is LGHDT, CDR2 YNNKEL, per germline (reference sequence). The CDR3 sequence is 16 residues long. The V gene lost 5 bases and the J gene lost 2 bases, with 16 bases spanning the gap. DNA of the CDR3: TGTGCCAGCAGCGAACCGGGTAGGGCTGCTGGAAACACCATATATTTT. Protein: CASSEPGRAAGNTIYF.

Written as DNA, the CDR3 is TGCGCCAGCAGCTCCGGACAGGGGGCAAATGAGCAGTTCTTC. Translated: CASSSGQGANEQFF. The chain links TRBV5-1 to TRBJ2-1, with 11 positions matching TRBD1. The V and J ends lost 3 bases and 7 bases, in that order; junction bases with no gene match: 3. Per the germline V gene, CDR1 is SGHRS and CDR2 is YFSETQ. The CDR3 has 14 residues.

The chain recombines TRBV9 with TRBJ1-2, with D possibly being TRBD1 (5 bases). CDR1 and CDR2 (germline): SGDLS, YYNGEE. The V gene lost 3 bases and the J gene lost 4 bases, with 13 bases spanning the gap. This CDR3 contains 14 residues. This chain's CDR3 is CASSEQGGSYGYTF. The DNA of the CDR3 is TGTGCCAGCAGCGAGCAGGGTGGTAGCTATGGCTACACCTTC.

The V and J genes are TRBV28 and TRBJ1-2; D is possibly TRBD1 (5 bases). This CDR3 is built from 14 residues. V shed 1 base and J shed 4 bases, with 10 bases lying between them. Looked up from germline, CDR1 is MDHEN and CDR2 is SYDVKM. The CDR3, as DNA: TGTGCCAGCAGTTTATATAGGCAGGGCTATGGCTACACCTTC. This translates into CASSLYRQGYGYTF.

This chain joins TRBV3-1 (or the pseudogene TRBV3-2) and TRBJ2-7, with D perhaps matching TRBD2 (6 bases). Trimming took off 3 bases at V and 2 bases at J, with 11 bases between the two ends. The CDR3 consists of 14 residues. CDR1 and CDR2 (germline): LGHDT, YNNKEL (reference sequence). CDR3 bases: TGTGCCAGCAGCCAGGGGGGTAACCCCTACGAGCAGTACTTC. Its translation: CASSQGGNPYEQYF.

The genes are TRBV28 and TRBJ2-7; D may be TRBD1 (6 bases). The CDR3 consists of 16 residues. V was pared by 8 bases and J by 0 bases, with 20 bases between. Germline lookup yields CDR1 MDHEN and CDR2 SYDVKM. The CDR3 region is CASSARPGHVSYEQYF. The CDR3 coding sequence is TGTGCCAGCTCGGCGAGACCGGGACACGTCTCCTACGAGCAGTACTTC.

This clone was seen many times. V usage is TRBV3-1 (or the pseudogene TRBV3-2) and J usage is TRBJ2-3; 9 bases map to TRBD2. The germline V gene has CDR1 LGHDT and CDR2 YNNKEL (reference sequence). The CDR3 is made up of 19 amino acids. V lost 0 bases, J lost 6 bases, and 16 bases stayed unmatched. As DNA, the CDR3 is TGTGCCAGCAGCCAAGAGAGGAGGTTCCTAGCGGGGCCGTGGGATACGCAGTATTTT. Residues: CASSQERRFLAGPWDTQYF.

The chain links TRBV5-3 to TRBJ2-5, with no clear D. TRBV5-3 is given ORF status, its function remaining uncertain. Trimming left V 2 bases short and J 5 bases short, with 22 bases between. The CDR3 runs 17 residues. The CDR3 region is CARSLTGRAVPTETQYF. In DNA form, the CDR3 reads TGTGCCAGAAGCTTAACCGGTCGGGCGGTTCCAACGGAGACCCAGTACTTC.

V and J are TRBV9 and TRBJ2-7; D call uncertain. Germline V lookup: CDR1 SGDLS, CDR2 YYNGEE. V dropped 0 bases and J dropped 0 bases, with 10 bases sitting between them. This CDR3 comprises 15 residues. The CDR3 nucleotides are TGTGCCAGCAGCGTAGAGGCACGGAGCTCCTACGAGCAGTACTTC. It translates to CASSVEARSSYEQYF. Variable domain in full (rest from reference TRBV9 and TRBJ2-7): DSGVTQTPKHLITATGQRVTLRCSPRSGDLSVYWYQQSLDQGLQFLIQYYNGEERAKGNILERFSAQQFPDLHSELNLSSLELGDSALYFCASSVEARSSYEQYFGPGTRLTVT.

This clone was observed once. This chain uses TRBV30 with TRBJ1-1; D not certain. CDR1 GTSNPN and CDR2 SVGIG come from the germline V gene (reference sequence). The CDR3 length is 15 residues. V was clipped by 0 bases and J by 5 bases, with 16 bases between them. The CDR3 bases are TGTGCCTGGAGTGTACAGAAAGGGTTTAGGACTGAAGCTTTCTTT. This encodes CAWSVQKGFRTEAFF.

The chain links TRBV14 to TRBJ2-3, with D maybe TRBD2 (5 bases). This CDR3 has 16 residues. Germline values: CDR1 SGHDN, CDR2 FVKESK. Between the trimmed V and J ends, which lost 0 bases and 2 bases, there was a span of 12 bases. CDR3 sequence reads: CASSQERVFPTDTQYF. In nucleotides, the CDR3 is TGTGCCAGCAGCCAAGAGAGGGTCTTTCCCACAGATACGCAGTATTTT.

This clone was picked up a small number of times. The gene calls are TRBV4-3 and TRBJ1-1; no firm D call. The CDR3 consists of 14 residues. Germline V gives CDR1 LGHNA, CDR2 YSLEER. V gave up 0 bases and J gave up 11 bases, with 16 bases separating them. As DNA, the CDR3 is TGCGCCAGCAGCCAAGATTCGGCCTCTTCTAGGGCTTTCTTT. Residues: CASSQDSASSRAFF.

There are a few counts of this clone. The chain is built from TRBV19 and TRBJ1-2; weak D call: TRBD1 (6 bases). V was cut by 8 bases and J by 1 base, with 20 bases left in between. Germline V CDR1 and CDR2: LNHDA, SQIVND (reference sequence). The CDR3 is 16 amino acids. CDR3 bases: TGTGCCAGTGCTAAGGGAGGGTCAGGGGTTAACTATGGCTACACCTTC. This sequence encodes CASAKGGSGVNYGYTF.

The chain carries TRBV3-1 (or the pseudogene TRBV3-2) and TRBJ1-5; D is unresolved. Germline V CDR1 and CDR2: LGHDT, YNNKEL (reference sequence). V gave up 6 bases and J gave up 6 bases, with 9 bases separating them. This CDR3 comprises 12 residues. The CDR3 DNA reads TGTGCCAGCAGTCTCTCGGGTCAGCCCCAGCATTTT. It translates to CASSLSGQPQHF.

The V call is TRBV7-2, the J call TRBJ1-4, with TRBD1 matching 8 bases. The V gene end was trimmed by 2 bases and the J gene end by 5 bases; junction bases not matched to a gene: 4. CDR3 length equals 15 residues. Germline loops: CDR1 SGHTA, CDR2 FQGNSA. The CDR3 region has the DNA TGTGCCAGCAGCTTAACGGACAGGGCAAATGAAAAACTGTTTTTT. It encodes CASSLTDRANEKLFF.

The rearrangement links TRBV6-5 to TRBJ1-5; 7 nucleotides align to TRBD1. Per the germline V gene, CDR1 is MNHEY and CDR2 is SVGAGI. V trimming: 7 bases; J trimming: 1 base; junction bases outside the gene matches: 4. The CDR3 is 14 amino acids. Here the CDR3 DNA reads TGTGCCAGCATTGTGACAGGGAGCAATCAGCCCCAGCATTTT. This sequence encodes CASIVTGSNQPQHF.